This entry concerns a single T cell receptor beta chain. This entry belongs to a study of blood T cell repertoires in COVID-19. In the study overall: The United States, Italy and Spain supplied acute and convalescent COVID-19 samples.

Between the trimmed V and J ends, which lost 2 bases and 0 bases, there was a span of 8 bases. CDR1 MNHEY and CDR2 SVGAGI come from the germline V gene. This CDR3 spans 14 amino acids. The protocol was immunoSEQ multiplex PCR, while the TCRdb copy is restricted to in-frame clones and leaves out a portion. The repertoire includes under 200,000 clones, 65% to 90% of them detected once, and 1.5% sits in the top ten. Sequenced input: peripheral blood. This clonotype was sampled from a human donor in a cohort sampled during active COVID-19. The chain combines TRBV6-5 with TRBJ2-7; a weak D match, TRBD2 (5 bases). In nucleotides, the CDR3 is TGTGCCAGCAGTTACGGGAGCCCCTCCTACGAGCAGTACTTC. This gives the protein CASSYGSPSYEQYF.